A selection of T cell receptor beta chains follows, all from one sample in a study of beta chain features in type 1 diabetes. Generated by immunoSEQ multiplex PCR, the TCRdb table keeps only in-frame clones and is missing some. The sample consists of 220,000 or so clones, 68% of them appearing once. The specimen was naive CD4+ T cells from blood. These receptors were obtained from a young man in good health. Both conserved end residues are part of each CDR3. Fields, in order: J gene, D gene, V gene, CDR3 length, clone size, CDR3 protein, CDR3 DNA. D genes are given only for firm matches. For some rows the clone size is stated as once, few or many, or as a class when expanded; others skip it.

j_call: TRBJ2-3; d_call: -; v_call: TRBV5-4; cdr3_length: 14; clone_size: -; cdr3_aa: CASSAGTLPDTQYF; cdr3_nt: TGTGCCAGCAGCGCGGGGACGTTACCAGATACGCAGTATTTT
j_call: TRBJ2-7; d_call: -; v_call: TRBV7-9; cdr3_length: 12; clone_size: -; cdr3_aa: CASSLRTREQYF; cdr3_nt: TGTGCCAGCAGCCTCCGGACTCGAGAGCAGTACTTC
j_call: TRBJ2-7; d_call: -; v_call: TRBV2; cdr3_length: 17; clone_size: -; cdr3_aa: CASSEASKGYSSYEQYF; cdr3_nt: TGTGCCAGCAGTGAAGCATCCAAAGGCTACAGCTCCTACGAGCAGTACTTC
j_call: TRBJ2-1; d_call: TRBD2; v_call: TRBV11-2; cdr3_length: 15; clone_size: -; cdr3_aa: CASSLSGRGYNEQFF; cdr3_nt: TGTGCCAGCAGCCTTAGCGGGAGAGGTTACAATGAGCAGTTCTTC
j_call: TRBJ2-7; d_call: TRBD2; v_call: TRBV25-1; cdr3_length: 13; clone_size: -; cdr3_aa: CASRVAGGYEQYF; cdr3_nt: TGTGCCAGCAGAGTAGCGGGAGGTTACGAGCAGTACTTC
j_call: TRBJ2-7; d_call: -; v_call: TRBV7-9; cdr3_length: 12; clone_size: few; cdr3_aa: CASSRRLYEQYF; cdr3_nt: TGTGCCAGCAGTCGGAGGTTGTACGAGCAGTACTTC
j_call: TRBJ1-2; d_call: -; v_call: TRBV5-4; cdr3_length: 15; clone_size: -; cdr3_aa: CASSSTTEGNYGYTF; cdr3_nt: TGTGCCAGCAGCTCTACAACCGAGGGAAACTATGGCTACACCTTC
j_call: TRBJ2-5; d_call: TRBD2; v_call: TRBV7-6; cdr3_length: 15; clone_size: -; cdr3_aa: CASSIGLAATETQYF; cdr3_nt: TGTGCCAGCAGCATCGGACTAGCGGCTACGGAGACCCAGTACTTC
j_call: TRBJ2-5; d_call: -; v_call: TRBV29-1; cdr3_length: 13; clone_size: few; cdr3_aa: CSVRWSSGETQYF; cdr3_nt: TGCAGCGTTCGCTGGAGTTCGGGGGAGACCCAGTACTTC
j_call: TRBJ2-5; d_call: TRBD2; v_call: TRBV5-1; cdr3_length: 14; clone_size: -; cdr3_aa: CASSLGAGVETQYF; cdr3_nt: TGCGCCAGCAGCTTGGGTGCGGGAGTAGAGACCCAGTACTTC
j_call: TRBJ2-4; d_call: TRBD2; v_call: TRBV7-9; cdr3_length: 16; clone_size: -; cdr3_aa: CASSPGDYPFRNIQYF; cdr3_nt: TGTGCCAGCAGCCCCGGGGACTACCCCTTCAGAAACATTCAGTACTTC
j_call: TRBJ2-6; d_call: TRBD1; v_call: TRBV30; cdr3_length: 14; clone_size: few; cdr3_aa: CACDRGSGANVLTF; cdr3_nt: TGTGCCTGCGACAGGGGCTCTGGGGCCAACGTCCTGACTTTC
j_call: TRBJ2-1; d_call: -; v_call: TRBV29-1; cdr3_length: 13; clone_size: few; cdr3_aa: CSVAGTSYNEQFF; cdr3_nt: TGCAGCGTAGCCGGGACAAGCTACAATGAGCAGTTCTTC
j_call: TRBJ2-1; d_call: TRBD2; v_call: TRBV29-1; cdr3_length: 14; clone_size: few; cdr3_aa: CSVVLLAGGNEQFF; cdr3_nt: TGCAGCGTTGTATTATTAGCGGGGGGGAATGAGCAGTTCTTC
j_call: TRBJ2-2; d_call: TRBD2; v_call: TRBV30; cdr3_length: 18; clone_size: -; cdr3_aa: CAWSEILAGGPLTGELFF; cdr3_nt: TGTGCCTGGAGTGAGATCCTAGCGGGAGGACCCCTCACCGGGGAGCTGTTTTTT
j_call: TRBJ2-6; d_call: -; v_call: TRBV5-1; cdr3_length: 16; clone_size: -; cdr3_aa: CASSLGPVSGANVLTF; cdr3_nt: TGCGCCAGCAGCTTGGGCCCTGTCTCTGGGGCCAACGTCCTGACTTTC
j_call: TRBJ2-5; d_call: TRBD1; v_call: TRBV20-1; cdr3_length: 11; clone_size: -; cdr3_aa: CSGQGKETQYF; cdr3_nt: TGCAGTGGACAGGGTAAAGAGACCCAGTACTTC
j_call: TRBJ2-7; d_call: TRBD2; v_call: TRBV30; cdr3_length: 18; clone_size: few; cdr3_aa: CAWSVPLAGGPSSYEQYF; cdr3_nt: TGTGCCTGGAGTGTTCCTCTAGCGGGAGGACCAAGCTCCTACGAGCAGTACTTC
j_call: TRBJ1-6; d_call: TRBD1; v_call: TRBV30; cdr3_length: 13; clone_size: -; cdr3_aa: CAWRDRADSPLHF; cdr3_nt: TGTGCCTGGAGGGACAGGGCGGATTCACCCCTCCACTTT
j_call: TRBJ2-5; d_call: TRBD2; v_call: TRBV5-1; cdr3_length: 15; clone_size: -; cdr3_aa: CASSSTSGGQETQYF; cdr3_nt: TGCGCCAGCAGTTCGACTAGCGGGGGCCAAGAGACCCAGTACTTC
j_call: TRBJ1-5; d_call: -; v_call: TRBV30; cdr3_length: 15; clone_size: few; cdr3_aa: CAWSRSLGYNQPQHF; cdr3_nt: TGTGCCTGGAGTAGGTCGTTGGGATACAATCAGCCCCAGCATTTT
j_call: TRBJ2-3; d_call: -; v_call: TRBV7-8; cdr3_length: 14; clone_size: once; cdr3_aa: CASSLGLVRDTQYF; cdr3_nt: TGTGCCAGCAGCTTAGGCCTTGTCAGAGATACGCAGTATTTT
j_call: TRBJ2-7; d_call: -; v_call: TRBV20-1; cdr3_length: 10; clone_size: -; cdr3_aa: CSASEYEQYF; cdr3_nt: TGCAGTGCATCAGAGTACGAGCAGTACTTC
j_call: TRBJ1-2; d_call: TRBD1; v_call: TRBV5-4; cdr3_length: 14; clone_size: -; cdr3_aa: CASSLDRGDYGYTF; cdr3_nt: TGTGCCAGCAGCTTGGACAGGGGCGACTATGGCTACACCTTC
j_call: TRBJ2-5; d_call: -; v_call: TRBV29-1; cdr3_length: 12; clone_size: few; cdr3_aa: CSARGAQETQYF; cdr3_nt: TGCAGCGCCAGGGGTGCCCAAGAGACCCAGTACTTC
j_call: TRBJ2-1; d_call: -; v_call: TRBV25-1; cdr3_length: 13; clone_size: -; cdr3_aa: CASSTRPYNEQFF; cdr3_nt: TGTGCCAGCAGTACCCGACCATACAATGAGCAGTTCTTC
j_call: TRBJ2-3; d_call: TRBD2; v_call: TRBV6-5; cdr3_length: 16; clone_size: -; cdr3_aa: CASSYSKRGPKDTQYF; cdr3_nt: TGTGCCAGCAGTTACTCGAAGCGGGGGCCTAAGGATACGCAGTATTTT
j_call: TRBJ2-1; d_call: TRBD1; v_call: TRBV5-6; cdr3_length: 15; clone_size: -; cdr3_aa: CASSWTGTAFNEQFF; cdr3_nt: TGTGCCAGCAGCTGGACCGGGACAGCTTTCAATGAGCAGTTCTTC